Included here is one T cell receptor (beta chain) sequence, with context. Its target is unknown. This record belongs to a study of shared clonotypes between healthy human individuals. The CDR3 runs 15 residues. Per the germline V gene, CDR1 is LNHDA and CDR2 is SQIVND (reference sequence). The germline V and J ends were trimmed by 1 base and 10 bases, with 19 bases remaining between them. PBMC DNA, left unsorted, was sequenced on ten immunoSEQ deep assay plates. Sequenced by immunoSEQ multiplex PCR; TCRdb stores in-frame clones only, minus some. The profile shows 400,000 to 500,000 clones, less than 80% of them singletons. Findings and limits, study-wide: Only blood was sampled, and tissue TCR repertoires likely differ from blood ones.

Every donor, a Caucasian adult, lived in Nashville, Tennessee. For genomic DNA, unsorted samples relied on tens of millions of PBMCs. The TCR comes from a woman in her 40s in good health. Some clones in this sample may be carry-over from other donors' samples. The material sequenced was PBMCs. This chain connects TRBV19 to TRBJ1-1, with D unresolved. DNA of the CDR3: TGTGCCAGTAGTATAGTTCTGGCAGGCCACGGGAGAGCTTTCTTT. This sequence encodes CASSIVLAGHGRAFF.